These T cell receptor beta chains were read from a single sample in a study of neoadjuvant nivolumab and ipilimumab in lung cancer. Repertoires were generated with immunoSEQ multiplex PCR, while TCRdb's copy carries only in-frame clones and drops some. Here the sample spans 25,000 to 35,000 clones, 92% being singletons. Sample: peripheral blood, taken after neoadjuvant nivolumab, alone or with ipilimumab, at or shortly before surgery. The receptor source for this set is an adult with non-small cell lung cancer. Both conserved end residues are part of each CDR3. Each record gives: V gene, D gene, J gene, clone size, CDR3 protein, CDR3 DNA. The D gene is left open where the match is weak. Expanded clones are given a class, and other clones once, few, many or no size at all.

>TRBV13|TRBD1|TRBJ2-7|.
CASSYGGQAYEQYF
TGTGCCAGCAGCTACGGGGGACAGGCCTACGAGCAGTACTTC
>TRBV11-1|.|TRBJ1-5|.
CASSLDGNQPQHF
TGTGCCAGCAGCTTAGATGGGAATCAGCCCCAGCATTTT
>TRBV12-5|TRBD1|TRBJ1-1|.
CASGSTGGRREAFF
TGTGCTAGTGGTTCGACAGGGGGCAGGAGAGAAGCTTTCTTT
>TRBV9|.|TRBJ2-3|.
CASSVRDLTDTQYF
TGTGCCAGCAGCGTACGGGACCTCACAGATACGCAGTATTTT
>TRBV6-1|TRBD2|TRBJ2-3|.
CASSEIWTSPSVTQYF
TGTGCCAGCAGTGAAATTTGGACTAGTCCCAGTGTTACGCAGTATTTT
>TRBV9|TRBD2|TRBJ2-3|.
CASSVRELAGAQDTQYF
TGTGCCAGCAGCGTTAGGGAACTAGCGGGAGCGCAAGATACGCAGTATTTT
>TRBV7-9|.|TRBJ2-7|.
CASSFRAGDSYEQYF
TGTGCCAGCAGCTTTCGGGCAGGGGACTCCTACGAGCAGTACTTC
>TRBV18|.|TRBJ1-2|.
CASSQERADGYTF
TGTGCCAGCTCACAGGAAAGGGCGGATGGCTACACCTTC
>TRBV21-1|.|TRBJ2-7|.
CASSKGLAGGPHEQYF
TGTGCCAGCAGCAAGGGACTAGCGGGAGGGCCCCACGAGCAGTACTTC
>TRBV18|TRBD1|TRBJ2-1|.
CASSSTTGGNEQFF
TGTGCCAGCTCCTCAACGACAGGGGGGAATGAGCAGTTCTTC
>TRBV4-2|.|TRBJ2-3|once
CASSQGGGEADTQYF
TGTGCCAGCAGCCAAGGAGGGGGAGAGGCAGATACGCAGTATTTT
>TRBV5-4|TRBD2|TRBJ2-5|.
CASSPRAGVGEGETQYF
TGTGCCAGCAGCCCTAGAGCGGGAGTAGGGGAAGGAGAGACCCAGTACTTC
>TRBV25-1|.|TRBJ2-3|.
CASSGVGVTDTQYF
TGTGCCAGCAGTGGGGTGGGAGTGACAGATACGCAGTATTTT
>TRBV14|.|TRBJ1-1|.
CASSQEGSFYTEAFF
TGTGCCAGCAGCCAAGAAGGCAGCTTTTACACTGAAGCTTTCTTT
>TRBV5-5|TRBD2|TRBJ2-3|once
CASSLSGTSGSDTQYF
TGTGCCAGCAGCTTATCCGGGACTAGCGGGAGTGATACGCAGTATTTT
>TRBV7-9|.|TRBJ1-2|.
CASSLAQAGIVGYTF
TGTGCCAGCAGCTTAGCGCAAGCAGGGATAGTCGGCTACACCTTC
>TRBV5-1|.|TRBJ2-7|.
CASSFSETGASYEQYF
TGCGCCAGCAGCTTCAGCGAGACAGGCGCCTCCTACGAGCAGTACTTC
>TRBV28|.|TRBJ1-2|.
CASSRQPYGYTF
TGTGCCAGCAGCCGACAGCCCTATGGCTACACCTTC
>TRBV19|.|TRBJ1-4|.
CASSMAQSNEKLFF
TGTGCCAGTAGTATGGCACAGTCTAATGAAAAACTGTTTTTT
>TRBV6-6|TRBD2|TRBJ2-5|.
CASSRLAGEWETQYF
TGTGCCAGCAGCCGACTAGCGGGAGAGTGGGAGACCCAGTACTTC
>TRBV7-8|TRBD2|TRBJ2-7|.
CASSPLAGENTYEQYF
TGTGCCAGCAGCCCCCTTGCGGGAGAGAACACCTACGAGCAGTACTTC
>TRBV9|.|TRBJ1-3|.
CASSVGVGTASF
.
>TRBV18|TRBD1|TRBJ1-4|.
CASSPWTGESANEKLFF
TGTGCCAGCTCACCCTGGACAGGGGAATCGGCTAATGAAAAACTGTTTTTT
>TRBV10-3|TRBD1|TRBJ2-7|.
CAISERQGAFEQYF
TGTGCCATCAGTGAACGACAGGGGGCGTTTGAGCAGTACTTC
>TRBV5-4|TRBD2|TRBJ2-7|.
CASSLGGGVSRNEQYF
TGTGCCAGCAGCTTGGGGGGGGGAGTGTCTCGGAACGAGCAGTACTTC
>TRBV5-6|TRBD1|TRBJ2-3|.
CASSLRQGSTDTQYF
TGTGCCAGCAGCTTACGACAGGGCAGCACAGATACGCAGTATTTT
>TRBV2|.|TRBJ2-1|few
CASSETLGEFF
TGTGCCAGCAGTGAAACCCTAGGCGAGTTCTTC
>TRBV5-1|TRBD2|TRBJ2-7|.
CASSLEGLAEREQYF
TGCGCCAGCAGCTTGGAGGGACTAGCCGAGCGAGAGCAGTACTTC
>TRBV2|.|TRBJ1-2|.
CASEGSAGGYTF
TGTGCCAGCGAAGGGTCGGCGGGAGGCTACACCTTC
>TRBV5-1|.|TRBJ1-3|.
CASSFKGPTSGNTIYF
TGCGCCAGCAGCTTTAAGGGCCCGACTTCTGGAAACACCATATATTTT
>TRBV5-4|.|TRBJ1-4|once
CASSPGVATNEKLFF
TGTGCCAGCAGCCCTGGGGTTGCAACTAATGAAAAACTGTTTTTT
>TRBV6-1|.|TRBJ1-4|.
CASNGGLGTNEKLFF
TGTGCCAGCAACGGAGGACTCGGAACTAATGAAAAACTGTTTTTT
>TRBV7-3|.|TRBJ1-1|.
CASSLGTLVKEAFF
TGTGCCAGCAGCTTAGGGACATTGGTCAAAGAAGCTTTCTTT
>TRBV5-5|TRBD1|TRBJ2-1|.
CASSYRDSYNEQFF
TGTGCCAGCAGCTACCGGGACAGCTACAATGAGCAGTTCTTC
>TRBV6-1|.|TRBJ2-7|.
CASSEYAGPLSSYEQYF
TGTGCCAGCAGTGAATACGCAGGGCCCCTCTCCTCCTACGAGCAGTACTTC
>TRBV25-1|.|TRBJ2-3|once
CASSSLGRTDTQYF
TGTGCCAGCAGTTCCTTAGGGCGCACAGATACGCAGTATTTT